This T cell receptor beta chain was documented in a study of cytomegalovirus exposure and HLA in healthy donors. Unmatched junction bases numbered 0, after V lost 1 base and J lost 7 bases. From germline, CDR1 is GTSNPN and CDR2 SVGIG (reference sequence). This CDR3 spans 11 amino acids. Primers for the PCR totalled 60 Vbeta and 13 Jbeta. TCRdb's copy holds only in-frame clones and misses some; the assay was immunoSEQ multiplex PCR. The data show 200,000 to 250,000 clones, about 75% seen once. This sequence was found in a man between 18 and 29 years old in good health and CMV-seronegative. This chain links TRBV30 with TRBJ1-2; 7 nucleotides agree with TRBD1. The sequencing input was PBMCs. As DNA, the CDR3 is TGTGCCTGGAGTGACAGGGGTGGCTACACCTTC. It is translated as CAWSDRGGYTF.